What follows are 21 T cell receptor beta chains derived from one specimen sequenced in a study of PD-1 blockade in mismatch repair-deficient tumors. Method: immunoSEQ multiplex PCR; TCRdb's copy keeps in-frame clones and lacks some. The table has tens of thousands of clones, approximately 90% seen once. The sample was peripheral blood, taken 52 weeks after starting pembrolizumab. Every receptor here comes from an adult with mismatch repair-deficient cancer.

The genes are TRBV12-5 and TRBJ1-5, with a tentative D call TRBD1 (5 bases). The CDR3 contains 16 residues. Trimming shortened V by 3 bases and J by 2 bases, and 14 bases separated the two germline ends. The germline CDR1 and CDR2 sequences are LGHNT and FRNRAP. CDR3 protein: CASGFHSGEGNQPQHF. The CDR3 region has the DNA TGTGCTAGTGGTTTCCATTCGGGGGAGGGCAATCAGCCCCAGCATTTT.

This chain joins TRBV5-1 and TRBJ2-1; 9 bases agree with TRBD2. Looked up from germline, CDR1 is SGHRS and CDR2 is YFSETQ. Trimming took 6 bases from V and 8 from J; bases not matched to a gene: 12. This CDR3 is built from 15 residues. In DNA form, the CDR3 reads TGCGCCAGCATGCCCGCGGCGGGAGGGTTCGATGAGCAGTTCTTC. Amino acids: CASMPAAGGFDEQFF.

This clone was found once. CDR3 sequence reads: CASSHNGPAEHSGANVLTF. In nucleotides, the CDR3 is TGTGCCAGCAGCCACAACGGCCCAGCGGAACACTCTGGGGCCAACGTCCTGACTTTC. The chain uses TRBV7-9 and TRBJ2-6, with a tentative D call TRBD2 (5 bases). V shed 5 bases and J shed 0 bases, with 20 bases lying between them. CDR1 is SEHNR and CDR2 is FQNEAQ in the germline V gene (reference sequence). The CDR3 runs 19 residues.

This chain uses TRBV9 with TRBJ1-2, with 9 bases that match TRBD1. With 4 bases clipped from V and 8 bases from J, the junction kept 6 bases outside the gene matches. Per germline, CDR1 SGDLS and CDR2 YYNGEE. CDR3 length: 13 residues. This chain's CDR3 is CASSPQGAQGYTF. In nucleotides, the CDR3 is TGTGCCAGCAGCCCACAGGGGGCGCAGGGCTACACCTTC. Using reference TRBV9 and TRBJ1-2 for the parts outside the CDR3, the full variable domain is DSGVTQTPKHLITATGQRVTLRCSPRSGDLSVYWYQQSLDQGLQFLIQYYNGEERAKGNILERFSAQQFPDLHSELNLSSLELGDSALYFCASSPQGAQGYTFGSGTRLTVV.

This clone was observed a single time. The V gene is TRBV6-5, the J gene TRBJ1-2; the D is unclear. The CDR3 extends over 14 amino acids. V was trimmed by 3 bases and J by 1 base, leaving 9 bases between them. Germline CDR1 MNHEY, CDR2 SVGAGI. The CDR3: CASSYNRVNYGYTF. CDR3 sequence (DNA): TGTGCCAGCAGTTATAATAGGGTTAACTATGGCTACACCTTC.

This clone was observed a few times. The genes are TRBV5-5 and TRBJ2-7; 8 bases match TRBD1. CDR3 length: 14 residues. The J segment lost 0 bases and the V segment lost 4 bases, leaving 3 bases of the junction unmatched. From germline, CDR1 is SGHKS and CDR2 YYEKEE (reference sequence). In nucleotides, the CDR3 is TGTGCCAGCAGCCCACAGGGGGTCTCCTACGAGCAGTACTTC. It translates to CASSPQGVSYEQYF.

The rearrangement uses TRBV29-1 and TRBJ2-6; no firm D call. Germline values: CDR1 SQVTM, CDR2 ANQGSEA. V was pared by 0 bases and J by 1 base, with 1 base between. The CDR3 is 13 residues long. CDR3 in amino acids: CSVEDSGANVLTF. Written as DNA, the CDR3 is TGCAGCGTTGAAGATTCTGGGGCCAACGTCCTGACTTTC.

The chain recombines TRBV6-5 with TRBJ2-5; 7 bases are shared with TRBD1. The V segment lost 0 bases and the J segment 5 bases; nucleotides outside the gene matches: 6. Germline-derived CDR1 and CDR2 are MNHEY and SVGAGI. The CDR3 has 15 amino acids. The CDR3: CASSYSATGQETQYF. CDR3 sequence (DNA): TGTGCCAGCAGTTACTCGGCGACAGGGCAGGAGACCCAGTACTTC.

The chain has TRBV19 and TRBJ2-1; the match to TRBD1 covers 9 bases. Losses at the gene ends were 0 bases for V and 3 bases for J; bases not matched to a gene: 9. The CDR3 runs to 18 residues. Germline V gene data show CDR1 as LNHDA and CDR2 as SQIVND (reference sequence). CDR3 nucleotides: TGTGCCAGTAGTATAGATTCCCTCGGGACAGGGTTCTACAATGAGCAGTTCTTC. Encoded protein: CASSIDSLGTGFYNEQFF.

In its sample, this clone was seen once. The chain couples TRBV5-1 to TRBJ1-1; no reliable D call. V was shortened by 2 bases and J by 5 bases, with 10 bases between the two germline ends. CDR1 is SGHRS and CDR2 is YFSETQ in the germline V gene. CDR3 size: 13 residues. The CDR3 spells CASSLLSRTEAFF. The CDR3 DNA is TGCGCCAGCAGCTTACTTTCACGGACTGAAGCTTTCTTT. Combining the CDR3 with reference TRBV5-1 and TRBJ1-1 gives the whole variable domain KAGVTQTPRYLIKTRGQQVTLSCSPISGHRSVSWYQQTPGQGLQFLFEYFSETQRNKGNFPGRFSGRQFSNSRSEMNVSTLELGDSALYLCASSLLSRTEAFFGQGTRLTVV.

The V and J genes are TRBV9 and TRBJ1-1; 7 bases fit TRBD1. The CDR3 sequence is 15 residues long. Germline CDR1 SGDLS, CDR2 YYNGEE. Trimming at V came to 4 bases and at J to 0 bases, leaving 6 bases not matched to a gene. Here the CDR3 DNA reads TGTGCCAGCAGCTTCGGGGACAGAGTGAACACTGAAGCTTTCTTT. Translation gives CASSFGDRVNTEAFF.

The CDR3 DNA reads as TGCGCCAGCAGCCTCGGGACTAGCGGGCTCCAATCCCACTACGAGCAGTACTTC. The encoded protein is CASSLGTSGLQSHYEQYF. The rearrangement joins TRBV4-1 to TRBJ2-7, with 12 bases identical to TRBD2. V was clipped by 4 bases and J by 3 bases; unmatched bases: 13. Germline V gene data show CDR1 as MGHRA and CDR2 as YSYEKL. CDR3 length equals 18 residues.

This clone appeared a few times. V gene TRBV19 combines with J gene TRBJ2-4, with D tentatively TRBD1 (5 bases). The V gene lost 7 bases and the J gene lost 3 bases, with 10 bases spanning the gap. CDR3 size: 13 residues. The germline CDR1 and CDR2 sequences are LNHDA and SQIVND (reference sequence). The chain's CDR3 is CASMETDKNIQYF. As DNA, the CDR3 is TGTGCCAGTATGGAGACAGACAAAAACATTCAGTACTTC.

The chain has TRBV7-2 and TRBJ2-2; 7 bases are shared with TRBD1. The trim removed 4 bases at V and 4 bases at J, leaving 6 bases unmatched. CDR3 length equals 15 residues. Germline CDR1 and CDR2: SGHTA and FQGNSA. Here the CDR3 reads CASSSYRGLTGELFF. The CDR3, as DNA: TGTGCCAGCAGCTCCTACAGGGGTCTCACCGGGGAGCTGTTTTTT.

The chain recombines TRBV5-6 with TRBJ2-5; D uncertain. Germline CDR1 SGHDT, CDR2 YYEEEE. The CDR3 length is 15 residues. V was shortened by 0 bases and J by 5 bases, with 14 bases between the two germline ends. CDR3 protein: CASSLDRAKLETQYF. In DNA, the CDR3 is TGTGCCAGCAGCTTGGACCGGGCGAAGTTGGAGACCCAGTACTTC.

The chain uses TRBV9 and TRBJ1-2; tentatively, D is TRBD1 (5 bases). Germline CDR1 is SGDLS and CDR2 is YYNGEE. Trimming pared 0 bases from V and 8 bases from J, leaving 14 bases between. This CDR3 has 14 amino acids. CDR3 in DNA: TGTGCCAGCAGCGTAGGTTCAGGGCTTCGGGGCTACACCTTC. Translation gives CASSVGSGLRGYTF.

This chain links TRBV29-1 with TRBJ2-3, with 8 bases lining up with TRBD2. Germline CDR1 is SQVTM and CDR2 is ANQGSEA. V was clipped by 4 bases and J by 1 base; unmatched bases: 13. This CDR3 region has 17 residues. CDR3 protein: CSVVSGGRSSGTDTQYF. DNA for the CDR3: TGCAGCGTTGTTTCGGGCGGGAGGTCCTCCGGCACAGATACGCAGTATTTT.

This chain links TRBV9 with TRBJ2-1; 10 bases line up with TRBD2. The germline CDR1 and CDR2 sequences are SGDLS and YYNGEE. This CDR3 has 15 amino acids. Trimming at V came to 4 bases and at J to 2 bases, leaving 3 bases not matched to a gene. CDR3 nucleotides: TGTGCCAGCAGCATGCTAGCGGGGGCCTACAATGAGCAGTTCTTC. Translation: CASSMLAGAYNEQFF.

This chain joins TRBV4-1 and TRBJ1-1; 9 bases fit TRBD1. CDR1 MGHRA and CDR2 YSYEKL come from the germline V gene. With 3 bases clipped from V and 1 base from J, the junction kept 0 bases outside the gene matches. This CDR3 is 14 amino acids long. CDR3 DNA: TGCGCCAGCAGCCAGGACAGGGGGAACACTGAAGCTTTCTTT. This codes for CASSQDRGNTEAFF.

This clone was seen just once. The V gene is TRBV4-3, the J gene TRBJ1-1, with D tentatively TRBD1 (5 bases). The CDR3 covers 16 residues. Trimming shortened V by 0 bases and J by 0 bases, and 11 bases separated the two germline ends. The germline V gene has CDR1 LGHNA and CDR2 YSLEER. CDR3 loop: CASSQDGGNLNTEAFF. The DNA for the CDR3 is TGCGCCAGCAGCCAAGATGGGGGGAATTTGAACACTGAAGCTTTCTTT.

The chain recombines TRBV27 with TRBJ2-7, with no clear D. V shed 3 bases and J shed 0 bases, with 12 bases lying between them. Germline V gives CDR1 MNHEY, CDR2 SMNVEV (reference sequence). The CDR3 contains 15 residues. CDR3 residues: CASSFMSLHSYEQYF. CDR3 DNA sequence: TGTGCCAGCAGTTTTATGTCCCTCCACTCCTACGAGCAGTACTTC.